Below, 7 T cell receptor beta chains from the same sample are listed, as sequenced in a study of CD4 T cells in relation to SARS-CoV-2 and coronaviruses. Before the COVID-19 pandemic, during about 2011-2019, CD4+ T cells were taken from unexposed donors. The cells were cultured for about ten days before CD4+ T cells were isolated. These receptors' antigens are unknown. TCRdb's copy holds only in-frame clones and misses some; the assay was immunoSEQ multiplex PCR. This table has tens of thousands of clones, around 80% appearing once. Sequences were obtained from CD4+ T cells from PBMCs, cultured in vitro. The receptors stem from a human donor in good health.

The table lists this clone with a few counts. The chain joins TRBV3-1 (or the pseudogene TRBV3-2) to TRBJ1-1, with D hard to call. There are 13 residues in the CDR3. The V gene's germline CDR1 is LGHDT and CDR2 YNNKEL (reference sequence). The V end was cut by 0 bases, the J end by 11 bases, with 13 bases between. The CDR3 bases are TGTGCCAGCAGCCAAGATGGAACACCTGGGGCTTTCTTT. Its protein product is CASSQDGTPGAFF.

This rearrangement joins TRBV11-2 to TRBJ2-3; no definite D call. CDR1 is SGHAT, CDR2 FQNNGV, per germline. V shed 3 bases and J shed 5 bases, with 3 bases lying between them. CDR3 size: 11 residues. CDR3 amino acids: CASSLRDTQYF. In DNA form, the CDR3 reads TGTGCCAGCAGCTTGAGAGATACGCAGTATTTT.

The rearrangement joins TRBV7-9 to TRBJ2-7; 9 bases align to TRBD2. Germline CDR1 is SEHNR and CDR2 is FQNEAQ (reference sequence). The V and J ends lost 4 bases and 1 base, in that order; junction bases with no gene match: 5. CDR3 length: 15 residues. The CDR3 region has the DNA TGTGCCAGCAGCTCCATAGCGGGGGTATCCTACGAGCAGTACTTC. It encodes CASSSIAGVSYEQYF. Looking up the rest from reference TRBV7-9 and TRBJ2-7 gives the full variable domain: DTGVSQNPRHKITKRGQNVTFRCDPISEHNRLYWYRQTLGQGPEFLTYFQNEAQLEKSRLLSDRFSAERPKGSFSTLEIQRTEQGDSAMYLCASSSIAGVSYEQYFGPGTRLTVT.

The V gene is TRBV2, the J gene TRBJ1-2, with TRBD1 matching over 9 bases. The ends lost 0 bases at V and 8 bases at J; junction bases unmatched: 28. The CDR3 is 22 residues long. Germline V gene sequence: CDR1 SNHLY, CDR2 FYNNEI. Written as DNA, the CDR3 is TGTGCCAGCAGTGAAGCGCTCCGAGGTAGTTGGGACAGGGCATCACGGCTTGACGGCTACACCTTC. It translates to CASSEALRGSWDRASRLDGYTF.

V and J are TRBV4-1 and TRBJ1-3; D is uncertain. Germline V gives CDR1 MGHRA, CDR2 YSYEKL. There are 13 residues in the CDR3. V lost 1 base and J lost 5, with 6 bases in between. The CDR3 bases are TGCGCCAGCAGCCAAGCTAGCAGAAACACCATATATTTT. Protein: CASSQASRNTIYF.

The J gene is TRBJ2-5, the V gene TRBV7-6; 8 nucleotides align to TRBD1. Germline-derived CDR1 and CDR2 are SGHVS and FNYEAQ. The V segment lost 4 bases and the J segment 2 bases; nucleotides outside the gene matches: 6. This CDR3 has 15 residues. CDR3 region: CASSSNRDRQETQYF. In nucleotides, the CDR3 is TGTGCCAGCAGCTCGAACCGGGACAGGCAAGAGACCCAGTACTTC. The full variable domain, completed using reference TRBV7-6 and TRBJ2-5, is GAGVSQSPRYKVTKRGQDVALRCDPISGHVSLYWYRQALGQGPEFLTYFNYEAQQDKSGLPNDRFSAERPEGSISTLTIQRTEQRDSAMYRCASSSNRDRQETQYFGPGTRLLVL.

The CDR3 nucleotides are TGCAGCGTTGAGAATGGCTCCGAGCAGTACTTC. Translating it yields CSVENGSEQYF. V usage is TRBV29-1 and J usage is TRBJ2-7; D unclear. The CDR3 spans 11 residues. Per germline, CDR1 SQVTM and CDR2 ANQGSEA. V was cut by 3 bases and J by 6 bases, with 9 bases left in between.